The 13 T cell receptor beta chains below come from one sample, sequenced in a study of T cell repertoires in cytomegalovirus infection. One entry per CDR3 protein, called by TCRdb with MiXCR from the reads. The sample comprises 150,000 to 200,000 distinct CDR3 sequences, approximately 15% of which are singletons, and 25% to 30% rests with the top ten. Sequencing used PBMCs. The receptors originated from a human donor in good health (CMV status not recorded). Some clones in this sample may be carry-over from other donors' samples.

The sample holds a few counts of this clonotype. This rearrangement joins TRBV29-1 to TRBJ2-5; D may match TRBD1 or TRBD2 (5 bases each). This CDR3 comprises 13 residues. Germline V gene lookup returns CDR1 SQVTM and CDR2 ANQGSEA. Trimming took 4 bases from V and 4 from J, leaving 13 bases between them. The CDR3 DNA sequence: TGCAGCGTTGTTGTGGGGGTATTAGAGACCCAGTACTTC. Protein product: CSVVVGVLETQYF.

This chain connects TRBV20-1 to TRBJ2-7, with D possibly TRBD2 on 6 matching bases. The germline V gene has CDR1 DFQATT and CDR2 SNEGSKA (reference sequence). The CDR3 length is 14 residues. Trimming pared 5 bases from V and 5 bases from J, leaving 19 bases between. Here the CDR3 reads CSALSRGKSDEQYF. The DNA of the CDR3 is TGCAGTGCTCTTAGCCGGGGGAAATCCGACGAGCAGTACTTC.

This clonotype has a count of ten or more. J is TRBJ1-4 and V is TRBV5-5; no reliable D call. Germline V gene lookup returns CDR1 SGHKS and CDR2 YYEKEE (reference sequence). The CDR3 extends over 14 amino acids. The V end lost 3 bases, the J end lost 7 bases, and 13 bases lay between the germline ends. The CDR3 sequence is CASSSRKEGEKLFF. The CDR3 region has the DNA TGTGCCAGCAGCTCTCGGAAAGAGGGTGAAAAACTGTTTTTT.

This clonotype was counted only a few times. The chain is built from TRBV14 and TRBJ2-2; D remains unclear. The CDR3 loop spans 14 amino acids. The germline gives CDR1 SGHDN, CDR2 FVKESK. Trimming removed 6 bases at V and 7 bases at J, with 15 bases between. The DNA of the CDR3 is TGTGCCAGCAGGGACGGACCTTCCAACGGGGAGCTGTTTTTT. Its protein is CASRDGPSNGELFF.

This clonotype was counted at least ten times. The V gene is TRBV6-1, the J gene TRBJ2-7; D is possibly TRBD2 (7 bases). The CDR3 runs to 15 residues. Germline CDR1 MNHNS, CDR2 SASEGT. The V end was cut by 0 bases, the J end by 0 bases, with 9 bases between. In DNA form, the CDR3 reads TGTGCCAGCAGTGAAGCTGCGGGGGCCTCCTACGAGCAGTACTTC. This codes for CASSEAAGASYEQYF.

V is TRBV6-2 or TRBV6-3 and J is TRBJ2-5; 8 positions match TRBD2. Germline CDR1 is MNHEY and CDR2 is SVGEGT. V was pared by 5 bases and J by 5 bases, with 7 bases of the junction left unmatched. The CDR3 covers 14 residues. The CDR3 region has the DNA TGTGCCAGCAGTCCGGGACTAGTAGTGGAGACCCAGTACTTC. This translates into CASSPGLVVETQYF.

In this sample, this clonotype turned up many times. The rearrangement joins TRBV7-3 to TRBJ1-1; no reliable D call. Deletions cut 5 bases from V and 0 bases from J, with 10 bases between. Germline V gives CDR1 SGHTA, CDR2 FQGTGA. The CDR3 totals 14 residues. The CDR3 bases are TGTGCCAGCAGCCGCGGCAGTATGAACACTGAAGCTTTCTTT. Residues: CASSRGSMNTEAFF.

This clonotype was observed a handful of times. This chain links TRBV7-6 with TRBJ2-7, with a possible D match to TRBD2 (5 bases). This CDR3 contains 15 residues. CDR1 and CDR2 from the germline V gene are SGHVS and FNYEAQ. Trimming stripped 5 bases from V and 4 bases from J, with 18 bases between. CDR3 sequence (DNA): TGTGCCAGCAGCCTCGGGTCGGACGGGGTATACGAGCAGTACTTC. Translated: CASSLGSDGVYEQYF.

In nucleotides, the CDR3 is TGTGCCAGCAGGCTAGACGTAGGCACAGATACGCAGTATTTT. Protein: CASRLDVGTDTQYF. This rearrangement joins TRBV6-2 or TRBV6-3 to TRBJ2-3, with D unresolved. Trimming shortened V by 6 bases and J by 1 base, and 11 bases separated the two germline ends. Germline V gene sequence: CDR1 MNHEY, CDR2 SVGEGT. This CDR3 region has 14 residues.

This clonotype was counted ten times or more. V gene TRBV7-2 combines with J gene TRBJ2-7, with a weak D call TRBD1 (5 bases). V was shortened by 4 bases and J by 9 bases, with 19 bases between the two germline ends. This CDR3 region has 14 residues. The germline gives CDR1 SGHTA, CDR2 FQGNSA. The CDR3 loop reads CASSSPRTPPGQYF. For the CDR3, the DNA is TGTGCCAGCAGCTCTCCGCGGACACCCCCAGGGCAGTACTTC.

This clonotype was detected many times. V usage is TRBV12-3 or TRBV12-4 and J usage is TRBJ1-3; the D is unclear. V lost 6 bases and J lost 0, with 9 bases in between. This CDR3 has 14 residues. The CDR3 loop reads CASSPWGSGNTIYF. The CDR3 bases are TGTGCCAGCAGCCCATGGGGCTCTGGAAACACCATATATTTT.

This clonotype was detected many times. The gene calls are TRBV12-3 or TRBV12-4 and TRBJ2-3, with TRBD2 matching 10 bases. V was clipped by 3 bases and J by 0 bases; unmatched bases: 9. The CDR3 runs to 18 residues. CDR3 nucleotide sequence: TGTGCCAGCAGTTTGCGGCTAGCGGGGGTCACTAGCACAGATACGCAGTATTTT. This translates into CASSLRLAGVTSTDTQYF.

This clonotype has just a few counts. The chain joins TRBV30 to TRBJ1-5, with 10 bases fitting TRBD1. After removal of 6 bases from V and 7 bases from J, the junction contained 3 bases not matched to a gene. CDR3 length equals 12 residues. Germline CDR1 is GTSNPN and CDR2 is SVGIG (reference sequence). The CDR3 is CACRQGAQPQHF. The DNA for the CDR3 is TGTGCCTGCCGACAGGGGGCACAGCCCCAGCATTTT.